Reported below is one TCR beta chain. These data originate in a study of long-term antiretroviral therapy in people with HIV. The assay, immunoSEQ v3.0, was run at survey level. Assay used: immunoSEQ multiplex PCR; TCRdb lists only in-frame clones, some missing. Here the sample spans 42,000 or so clones, 75% to 90% being singletons. Germline trimming cut 4 bases from V and 5 bases from J; bases unmatched to any gene: 5. Germline V CDR1 and CDR2: LNHDA, SQIVND (reference sequence). This CDR3 has 14 amino acids. The sequencing used unsorted PBMCs, collected 3.1 years after starting antiretroviral therapy. This chain joins TRBV19 and TRBJ2-1; 7 bases fit TRBD1. This TCR derives from a woman aged 45-60 years with HIV. DNA of the CDR3: TGTGCCAGTAGTAGGACAGGTCCGGACAATGAGCAGTTCTTC. It codes for CASSRTGPDNEQFF.